These T cell receptor beta chains were read from a single sample in a study of blood T cell repertoires in COVID-19. Libraries were prepared by immunoSEQ multiplex PCR; TCRdb keeps only in-frame clonotypes and omits some of them. The table shows about 68,000 clones, with about 85% occurring only once. Sequenced material: peripheral blood. The receptors here all came from a woman aged 45-59 years with COVID-19, enrolled during active disease. Both conserved end residues are part of each CDR3. Each record gives: J gene, V gene, clone size, D gene, CDR3 DNA, CDR3 protein. The D gene is left open where the match is weak. Size values are once, few and many counts, or a class for expanded clones, and some rows have none.

J: TRBJ2-3
V: TRBV6-5
size: -
D: -
DNA: TGTGCCACTCGACAGGATACGCAGTATTTT
CDR3: CATRQDTQYF

J: TRBJ1-1
V: TRBV7-8
size: -
D: -
DNA: TGTGCCAGCAGCCCCCGGACAGCCCGGGGAGCTTTCTTT
CDR3: CASSPRTARGAFF

J: TRBJ2-5
V: TRBV4-2
size: few
D: -
DNA: TGTGCCAGCAGCCAAGGGGCTAGCATCGAGACCCAGTACTTC
CDR3: CASSQGASIETQYF

J: TRBJ2-5
V: TRBV5-1
size: -
D: -
DNA: TGCGCCTTAAGTGGGGGCCGAGAGACCCAGTACTTC
CDR3: CALSGGRETQYF

J: TRBJ1-5
V: TRBV27
size: -
D: -
DNA: TGTGCCAGCAGTTTTCAGGGGAGCAATCAGCCCCAGCATTTT
CDR3: CASSFQGSNQPQHF

J: TRBJ2-7
V: TRBV19
size: once
D: TRBD2
DNA: TGTGCCAGTAGGGTGACTAGCGGGAGGAGCGAGCAGTACTTC
CDR3: CASRVTSGRSEQYF

J: TRBJ2-1
V: TRBV3-1/TRBV3-2
size: -
D: TRBD2
DNA: TGTGCCAGCAGCCAAGGGAAAGCGGGAGTCCTCTACAATGAGCAGTTCTTC
CDR3: CASSQGKAGVLYNEQFF

J: TRBJ2-7
V: TRBV9
size: -
D: TRBD1
DNA: TGTGCCAGCACCAGGGGGGGGACAGGGCCCCACGAGCAGTACTTC
CDR3: CASTRGGTGPHEQYF

J: TRBJ1-3
V: TRBV10-3
size: -
D: -
DNA: TGTGCCATCAGTGACTTAGGAACAGCTGGAAACACCATATATTTT
CDR3: CAISDLGTAGNTIYF

J: TRBJ2-1
V: TRBV27
size: -
D: -
DNA: TGTGCCAGCAGCCTAGCGCCCCCTGGAAATGAGCAGTTCTTC
CDR3: CASSLAPPGNEQFF

J: TRBJ2-7
V: TRBV5-4
size: -
D: TRBD1
DNA: TGTGCCAGCAGCCAACAGGGGACCTACGAGCAGTACTTC
CDR3: CASSQQGTYEQYF

J: TRBJ1-2
V: TRBV11-2
size: -
D: TRBD1
DNA: TGTGCCAGTACCTTAAGACAGGGGGCGAGGGGCTATGGCTACACCTTC
CDR3: CASTLRQGARGYGYTF

J: TRBJ1-5
V: TRBV6-5
size: -
D: TRBD1
DNA: TGTGCCACCGCCAGGGGGGGACAGGGGGATCAGCCCCAGCATTTT
CDR3: CATARGGQGDQPQHF

J: TRBJ1-1
V: TRBV11-1
size: -
D: -
DNA: TGTGCCAGCAGCTTAGTCCGGTTGTCTGAAGCTTTCTTT
CDR3: CASSLVRLSEAFF

J: TRBJ2-2
V: TRBV7-3
size: -
D: TRBD1
DNA: TGTGCCAGCAGACAGGGACAGCTCGGGGAGCTGTTTTTT
CDR3: CASRQGQLGELFF

J: TRBJ2-1
V: TRBV5-6
size: -
D: TRBD2
DNA: TGTGCCAGCAGCTCGACTAGCTTGAATGAGCAGTTCTTC
CDR3: CASSSTSLNEQFF

J: TRBJ2-1
V: TRBV24-1
size: -
D: TRBD1
DNA: TGTGCCACCAGTGAATACAGGGGCAATGAGCAGTTCTTC
CDR3: CATSEYRGNEQFF

J: TRBJ2-7
V: TRBV7-8
size: -
D: TRBD1
DNA: TGTGCCAGCAGCTCCCCTCGCGACAGGGCGAGGGAGCAGTACTTC
CDR3: CASSSPRDRAREQYF

J: TRBJ2-3
V: TRBV7-2
size: -
D: -
DNA: TGTGCCAGCAGCTTAAACTCCTACACAGATACGCAGTATTTT
CDR3: CASSLNSYTDTQYF

J: TRBJ2-2
V: TRBV11-1
size: -
D: TRBD1
DNA: TGTGCCAGCAGCCCGGGACAGGGGCGAAGCACCGGGGAGCTGTTTTTT
CDR3: CASSPGQGRSTGELFF

J: TRBJ2-5
V: TRBV18
size: -
D: TRBD2
DNA: TGTGCCAGCTCACCACCGGTTCTAGCGGTCGCGTTAGAGACCCAGTACTTC
CDR3: CASSPPVLAVALETQYF

J: TRBJ1-1
V: TRBV28
size: -
D: -
DNA: TGTGCCAGCAGTTTCGTTAGGGGGTGGAACACTGAAGCTTTCTTT
CDR3: CASSFVRGWNTEAFF

J: TRBJ2-5
V: TRBV6-2/TRBV6-3
size: -
D: -
DNA: TGTGCCAGCAGCCAGTTGCGGGGCCACCAAGAGACCCAGTACTTC
CDR3: CASSQLRGHQETQYF

J: TRBJ1-5
V: TRBV27
size: -
D: TRBD1
DNA: TGTGCCAGCAGAAAAACCCCTGACAGGGCCAATCAGCCCCAGCATTTT
CDR3: CASRKTPDRANQPQHF

J: TRBJ1-4
V: TRBV2
size: -
D: TRBD1
DNA: TGTGCCAGCAGTCGGACAGGGACAACTAATGAAAAACTGTTTTTT
CDR3: CASSRTGTTNEKLFF